This TCR beta chain was retrieved from a study of blood T cells in healthy people across ages. Then a second PCR, running about 7 to 11 cycles, was carried out with a sample-barcoded 5' primer and a J-beta primer mix. Via MiXCR, TCRdb re-called the 5' RACE reads, giving one row per CDR3 protein. Among about 1.4 million distinct CDR3 sequences listed, almost 60% were seen once. CDR1 and CDR2 (germline): MNHEY, SVGEGT. This CDR3 has 13 amino acids. The chain is built from TRBV6-2 or TRBV6-3 and TRBJ2-1; a weak D match, TRBD2 (5 bases). The sequence was collected from a man between 18 and 35 years old in good health. Specimen: blood. The CDR3 DNA reads TGTGCTACGAGTCACGGGGTCTACAATGAGCAGTTCTTC. Residues: CATSHGVYNEQFF.